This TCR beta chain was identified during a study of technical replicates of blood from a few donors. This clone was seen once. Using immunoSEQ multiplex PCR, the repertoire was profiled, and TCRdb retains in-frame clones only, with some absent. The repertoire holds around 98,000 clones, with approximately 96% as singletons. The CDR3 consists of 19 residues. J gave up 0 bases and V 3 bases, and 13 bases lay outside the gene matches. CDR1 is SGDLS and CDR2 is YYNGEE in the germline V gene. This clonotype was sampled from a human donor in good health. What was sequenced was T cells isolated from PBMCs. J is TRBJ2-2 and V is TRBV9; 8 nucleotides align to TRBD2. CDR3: CASSDQPGLVPANTGELFF. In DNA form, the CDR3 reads TGTGCCAGCAGCGACCAACCGGGACTAGTCCCTGCGAACACCGGGGAGCTGTTTTTT.